This T cell receptor (beta chain) was identified during a study of OX40 agonist ivuxolimab in advanced cancers. TCRdb's copy holds only in-frame clones and misses some; the assay was immunoSEQ multiplex PCR. Here the sample spans some 13,000 clones, 85% to 90% being singletons. This clone has just one count. At one end the junction does not follow the germline gene, possibly because of a read error. Specimen: CD4+ or CD8+ T cells sorted from blood, collected in a trial of the OX40 agonist ivuxolimab. This TCR was recovered from an adult with an advanced solid tumor such as melanoma, head and neck, liver or kidney cancer.

The CDR3 region has the DNA TGTGCTAGCAGCCCGGTAGGGGCAGACCATGAGACCCAGTACTTC. Its protein is CASSPVGADHETQYF. The chain couples TRBV7-7 to TRBJ2-5, with TRBD1 as a possible D gene (5 bases). Germline assignment: CDR1 SSHAT and CDR2 FNYEAQ (reference sequence). The CDR3 covers 15 residues.